This TCR beta chain appears in the sequencing data of a study of graft-versus-host responses after intestinal transplantation. Produced via immunoSEQ multiplex PCR; TCRdb's table is partial and in-frame only. The data show 78,000 or so clones, about nine tenths seen once. For this clone: Its target is unknown.

Findings of the study overall: GvH clones detected in recipient marrow included some appearing first in ileum or blood.

The V and J ends lost 5 bases and 3 bases respectively, with 14 bases between them. The CDR3 spans 14 residues. CDR1 and CDR2 from the germline V gene are SGHNT and YENEEA. The TCR comes from a human donor who was the organ donor for an intestinal transplant. This material consisted of unstimulated CD8+ T cells sorted from spleen or lymph node cells, taken before transplant. J is TRBJ2-7 and V is TRBV11-3, with a possible D match to TRBD2 (5 bases). CDR3 amino acids: CASSPGGLSYEQYF. CDR3 DNA: TGTGCCAGCAGCCCGGGCGGACTGAGCTACGAGCAGTACTTC. Using reference TRBV11-3 and TRBJ2-7 for the parts outside the CDR3, the full variable domain is EAGVVQSPRYKIIEKKQPVAFWCNPISGHNTLYWYLQNLGQGPELLIRYENEEAVDDSQLPKDRFSAERLKGVDSTLKIQPAELGDSAVYLCASSPGGLSYEQYFGPGTRLTVT.